The clone carrying this T cell receptor beta chain was recorded once. These data are taken from a study of OX40 agonist ivuxolimab in advanced cancers. About the study: From about 23 to 85 years was the age range, with a mean of 60 years, and roughly 83% were male. People who had prior anti-PD-1, anti-PD-L1 or anti-CTLA-4 therapy could take part, and around 43% had some.

The germline V and J ends were trimmed by 1 base and 5 bases, with 8 bases remaining between them. This CDR3 region has 13 residues. Germline V lookup: CDR1 LGHNA, CDR2 YSLEER. Produced via immunoSEQ multiplex PCR; TCRdb's table is partial and in-frame only. The table includes roughly 57,000 clones, more than 65% detected once. The TCR originated in an adult with an advanced solid tumor such as melanoma, head and neck, liver or kidney cancer. The sample consisted of CD4+ or CD8+ T cells sorted from blood, taken in a trial of the OX40 agonist ivuxolimab. V gene TRBV4-3 combines with J gene TRBJ1-1; no definite D call. The CDR3 coding sequence is TGCGCCAGCAGCCAAGGAACAGCTACTGAAGCTTTCTTT. This translates into CASSQGTATEAFF.